Listed below are T cell receptor beta chains from one sample, sequenced in a study of blood T cell repertoires in COVID-19. Using immunoSEQ multiplex PCR, the repertoire was profiled, and TCRdb retains in-frame clones only, with some absent. Of about 28,000 clones listed, around 82% are singletons. Sequenced material: peripheral blood. Receptors originate from a man in his 70s with active COVID-19. CDR3s include the opening cysteine and the closing phenylalanine or tryptophan. Each record gives: V gene, clone size, J gene, D gene, CDR3 protein, CDR3 DNA. The D gene is left open where the match is weak. Only part of the rows carry a size: once, few, many, or a class if the clone is expanded.

v_gene: TRBV28
abundance: .
j_gene: TRBJ1-1
d_gene: TRBD1
CDR3aa: CASSPSEGGLGTEAFF
CDR3nt: TGTGCCAGCAGCCCTTCCGAAGGGGGCCTTGGGACTGAAGCTTTCTTT

v_gene: TRBV18
abundance: .
j_gene: TRBJ2-5
d_gene: .
CDR3aa: CASSLTRDYQETQYF
CDR3nt: TGTGCCAGCTCACTAACCAGGGACTACCAAGAGACCCAGTACTTC

v_gene: TRBV18
abundance: .
j_gene: TRBJ1-1
d_gene: .
CDR3aa: CASSLAIGGTEAFF
CDR3nt: TGTGCCAGCTCACTAGCTATCGGGGGTACTGAAGCTTTCTTT

v_gene: TRBV10-3
abundance: .
j_gene: TRBJ1-5
d_gene: TRBD1
CDR3aa: CATRDRANTNQPQHF
CDR3nt: TGTGCCACCCGGGACAGGGCGAACACTAATCAGCCCCAGCATTTT

v_gene: TRBV7-3
abundance: .
j_gene: TRBJ2-2
d_gene: .
CDR3aa: CASSMDRTGSNTGELFF
CDR3nt: TGTGCCAGCAGCATGGACAGAACAGGCTCGAACACCGGGGAGCTGTTTTTT

v_gene: TRBV4-3
abundance: .
j_gene: TRBJ2-1
d_gene: .
CDR3aa: CASSQEGRYNEQFF
CDR3nt: TGCGCCAGCAGCCAAGAGGGCAGGTACAATGAGCAGTTCTTC

v_gene: TRBV12-3/TRBV12-4
abundance: .
j_gene: TRBJ1-1
d_gene: .
CDR3aa: CASRRQRGTEAFF
CDR3nt: TGTGCCAGCAGAAGACAGAGGGGGACTGAAGCTTTCTTT

v_gene: TRBV7-3
abundance: .
j_gene: TRBJ2-1
d_gene: TRBD2
CDR3aa: CASSPGGQNEQFF
CDR3nt: TGTGCCAGCAGCCCGGGGGGGCAGAATGAGCAGTTCTTC

v_gene: TRBV15
abundance: .
j_gene: TRBJ2-2
d_gene: TRBD2
CDR3aa: CATSRRSGGANTGELFF
CDR3nt: TGTGCCACCAGCAGACGTAGCGGGGGGGCCAACACCGGGGAGCTGTTTTTT

v_gene: TRBV11-3
abundance: .
j_gene: TRBJ1-3
d_gene: .
CDR3aa: CASSSRARTNSGNTIYF
CDR3nt: TGTGCCAGCAGCTCTCGTGCCCGGACAAACTCTGGAAACACCATATATTTT

v_gene: TRBV6-2/TRBV6-3
abundance: .
j_gene: TRBJ2-7
d_gene: TRBD1
CDR3aa: CASSYHGTEYEQYF
CDR3nt: TGTGCCAGCAGTTACCACGGGACAGAGTACGAGCAGTACTTC

v_gene: TRBV9
abundance: .
j_gene: TRBJ2-1
d_gene: TRBD2
CDR3aa: CASSVSGGADEQFF
CDR3nt: TGTGCCAGCAGCGTGAGCGGGGGGGCGGATGAGCAGTTCTTC

v_gene: TRBV3-1/TRBV3-2
abundance: .
j_gene: TRBJ2-2
d_gene: TRBD2
CDR3aa: CASSQGLALNTGELFF
CDR3nt: TGTGCCAGCAGCCAAGGACTAGCGCTGAACACCGGGGAGCTGTTTTTT

v_gene: TRBV2
abundance: .
j_gene: TRBJ1-6
d_gene: .
CDR3aa: CASSGGAENSPLHF
CDR3nt: TGTGCCAGCAGTGGCGGGGCGGAAAATTCACCCCTCCACTTT

v_gene: TRBV7-9
abundance: .
j_gene: TRBJ2-6
d_gene: .
CDR3aa: CASSLALSSGANVLTF
CDR3nt: TGTGCCAGCAGCTTAGCGCTGAGCTCTGGGGCCAACGTCCTGACTTTC

v_gene: TRBV3-1/TRBV3-2
abundance: .
j_gene: TRBJ2-5
d_gene: .
CDR3aa: CASSQESKTQYF
CDR3nt: TGTGCCAGCAGCCAAGAGTCCAAAACCCAGTACTTC

v_gene: TRBV11-3
abundance: .
j_gene: TRBJ1-1
d_gene: TRBD1
CDR3aa: CASSPGGRWVPEAFF
CDR3nt: TGTGCCAGCAGCCCAGGGGGGCGTTGGGTTCCTGAAGCTTTCTTT

v_gene: TRBV14
abundance: .
j_gene: TRBJ2-1
d_gene: TRBD2
CDR3aa: CASSQTRGGAREQFF
CDR3nt: TGTGCCAGCAGCCAAACTCGCGGGGGGGCCCGGGAGCAGTTCTTC

v_gene: TRBV4-1
abundance: few
j_gene: TRBJ2-3
d_gene: TRBD1
CDR3aa: CASSPLGTGSKSSTDTQYF
CDR3nt: TGCGCCAGCAGCCCACTTGGGACAGGGTCTAAATCCAGCACAGATACGCAGTATTTT

v_gene: TRBV7-2
abundance: few
j_gene: TRBJ1-1
d_gene: TRBD1
CDR3aa: CASREQGGATEAFF
CDR3nt: TGTGCCAGCAGAGAACAGGGGGGAGCCACTGAAGCTTTCTTT

v_gene: TRBV9
abundance: .
j_gene: TRBJ2-3
d_gene: TRBD2
CDR3aa: CASSVDGLAGMNSADTQYF
CDR3nt: TGTGCCAGCAGCGTAGATGGACTAGCGGGGATGAACAGCGCAGATACGCAGTATTTT

v_gene: TRBV3-1/TRBV3-2
abundance: .
j_gene: TRBJ2-1
d_gene: TRBD2
CDR3aa: CASSLNPPGLAGYNEQFF
CDR3nt: TGTGCCAGCAGCCTGAACCCCCCTGGACTAGCGGGGTACAATGAGCAGTTCTTC

v_gene: TRBV5-6
abundance: .
j_gene: TRBJ2-3
d_gene: .
CDR3aa: CASSSGVANADTQYF
CDR3nt: TGTGCCAGCAGCTCGGGGGTAGCGAACGCAGATACGCAGTATTTT